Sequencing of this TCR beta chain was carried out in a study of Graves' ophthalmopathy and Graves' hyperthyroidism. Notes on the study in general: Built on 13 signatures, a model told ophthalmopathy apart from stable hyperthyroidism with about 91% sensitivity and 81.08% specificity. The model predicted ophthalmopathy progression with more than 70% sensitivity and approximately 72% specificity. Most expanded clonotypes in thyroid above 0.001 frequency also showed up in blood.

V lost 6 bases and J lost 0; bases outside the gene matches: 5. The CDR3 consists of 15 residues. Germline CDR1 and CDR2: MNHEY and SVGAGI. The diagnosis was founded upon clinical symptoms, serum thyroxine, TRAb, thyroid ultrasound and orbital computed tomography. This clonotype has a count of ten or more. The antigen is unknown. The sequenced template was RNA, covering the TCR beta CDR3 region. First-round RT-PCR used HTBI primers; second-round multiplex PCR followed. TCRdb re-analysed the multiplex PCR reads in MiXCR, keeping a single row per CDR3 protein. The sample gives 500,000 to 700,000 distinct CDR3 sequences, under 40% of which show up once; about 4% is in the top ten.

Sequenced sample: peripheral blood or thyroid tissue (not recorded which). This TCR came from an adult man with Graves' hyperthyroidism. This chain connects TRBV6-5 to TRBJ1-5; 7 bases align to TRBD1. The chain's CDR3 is CASRRDSNSNQPQHF. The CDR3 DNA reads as TGTGCCAGCAGGCGGGACAGTAATAGCAATCAGCCCCAGCATTTT.